A single sample gave rise to the 15 T cell receptor beta chains below, sequenced in a study of identical twins. A single record per CDR3 protein comes from TCRdb applying MiXCR to the 5' RACE reads. The sample contains approximately 300,000 distinct CDR3 sequences, 9.5% of which appear only once. The data were also submitted as part of a second study, on yellow fever vaccine responses in identical twins.

The material sequenced was CD8+ T cells sorted from blood. The receptors were sampled from a woman under 30 in good health.

This clonotype was detected ten times or more. The rearrangement uses TRBV7-7 and TRBJ2-3, with TRBD2 as a possible D gene (6 bases). This CDR3 spans 15 amino acids. Germline CDR1 and CDR2: SSHAT and FNYEAQ (reference sequence). CDR3 in amino acids: CASRTSGQYTDTQYF. The CDR3 coding sequence is TGTGCTAGCCGGACGAGCGGGCAGTACACAGATACGCAGTATTTT. The full variable domain, with the rest looked up from reference TRBV7-7 and TRBJ2-3, is GAGVSQSPRYKVTKRGQDVTLRCDPISSHATLYWYQQALGQGPEFLTYFNYEAQPDKSGLPSDRFSAERPEGSISTLTIQRTEQRDSAMYRCASRTSGQYTDTQYFGPGTRLTVL.

This clonotype turned up a few times. The chain uses TRBV4-3 and TRBJ2-7; perhaps TRBD1 as D (6 bases). The CDR3 has 16 residues. The germline V gene encodes CDR1 LGHNA and CDR2 YSLEER. The V and J ends lost 0 bases and 2 bases respectively, with 14 bases between them. In nucleotides, the CDR3 is TGCGCCAGCAGCCAAGATCCCAGGGGTGGCACCTACGAGCAGTACTTC. As protein: CASSQDPRGGTYEQYF.

This clonotype was counted ten times or more. The chain recombines TRBV30 with TRBJ2-2, with D unresolved. Trimming cost V 6 bases and J 3 bases, with 8 bases left between them. This CDR3 is built from 12 residues. Germline V gene lookup returns CDR1 GTSNPN and CDR2 SVGIG (reference sequence). The CDR3 region has the DNA TGTGCCTGCCCAAGTTACACCGGGGAGCTGTTTTTT. Translated: CACPSYTGELFF.

V usage is TRBV2 and J usage is TRBJ2-6; tentatively, D is TRBD1 (6 bases). Germline assignment: CDR1 SNHLY and CDR2 FYNNEI. This CDR3 contains 18 residues. V lost 6 bases to trimming and J lost 0 bases, with 18 bases between them. The CDR3 nucleotides read TGTGCCAGCAGACCCTCCGGGACACCCGACTCTGGGGCCAACGTCCTGACTTTC. Translation: CASRPSGTPDSGANVLTF.

The chain carries TRBV4-3 and TRBJ2-1; D possibly corresponds to TRBD1 (5 bases). CDR3 length: 14 amino acids. V was shortened by 2 bases and J by 4 bases, with 9 bases between the two germline ends. Germline V gene lookup returns CDR1 LGHNA and CDR2 YSLEER. The CDR3 bases are TGCGCCAGCAGCCAATCCAGGACATACAATGAGCAGTTCTTC. This sequence encodes CASSQSRTYNEQFF.

The sample holds many counts of this clonotype. The chain combines TRBV20-1 with TRBJ2-1, with a tentative D call TRBD2 (5 bases). Germline V gives CDR1 DFQATT, CDR2 SNEGSKA (reference sequence). Trimming removed 2 bases from V and 10 bases from J, with 24 bases in between. The CDR3 has 16 amino acids. CDR3 bases: TGCAGTGCTAGAAGTCCAGCGGCCCCTATGGCGTGGGAGCAGTTCTTC. It is translated as CSARSPAAPMAWEQFF.

This clonotype occurred a few times. The chain is built from TRBV28 and TRBJ2-5; D perhaps matches TRBD1 (6 bases). Trimming shortened V by 1 base and J by 6 bases, and 27 bases separated the two germline ends. CDR1 and CDR2 from the germline V gene are MDHEN and SYDVKM. The CDR3 sequence is 19 residues long. The CDR3 here is CASSLYSDGGQFKGKTQYF. CDR3 sequence (DNA): TGTGCCAGCAGTTTATATTCGGATGGGGGACAATTTAAAGGGAAGACCCAGTACTTC.

This clonotype was seen many times. This chain connects TRBV12-3 or TRBV12-4 to TRBJ2-2; D may be TRBD2 (6 bases). The CDR3 loop spans 13 amino acids. Trimming removed 2 bases at V and 13 bases at J, with 14 bases between. CDR3 bases: TGTGCCAGCAGTTTAACTGTCAGGGAGGTGCTGTTTTTT. Amino acids: CASSLTVREVLFF.

The chain joins TRBV6-5 to TRBJ2-2; D is uncertain. Germline CDR1 is MNHEY and CDR2 is SVGAGI. Trimming took off 2 bases at V and 0 bases at J, with 7 bases between the two ends. This CDR3 contains 15 residues. The CDR3 loop reads CASSYGAANTGELFF. For the CDR3, the DNA is TGTGCCAGCAGTTACGGTGCAGCGAACACCGGGGAGCTGTTTTTT.

The V gene is TRBV2, the J gene TRBJ1-2; D unresolved. CDR3 length: 14 residues. Trimming took off 10 bases at V and 4 bases at J, with 19 bases between the two ends. Germline CDR1 is SNHLY and CDR2 is FYNNEI. DNA of the CDR3: TGTGCCAATACGGAGATGGGGATTTCCTATGGCTACACCTTC. Its protein product is CANTEMGISYGYTF.

The chain joins TRBV30 to TRBJ2-7; D is possibly TRBD2 (5 bases). V lost 0 bases and J lost 3, with 15 bases in between. The CDR3 length is 15 residues. Germline assignment: CDR1 GTSNPN and CDR2 SVGIG (reference sequence). CDR3 protein: CAWSVGGHDLYEQYF. The CDR3 region has the DNA TGTGCCTGGAGTGTAGGAGGCCATGACCTCTACGAGCAGTACTTC.

The chain links TRBV6-2 or TRBV6-3 to TRBJ2-6; D ambiguous. This CDR3 has 20 amino acids. V dropped 5 bases and J dropped 0 bases, with 23 bases sitting between them. Germline V gene sequence: CDR1 MNHEY, CDR2 SVGEGT. The CDR3 loop reads CASSPNPPSLGSSGANVLTF. CDR3 sequence (DNA): TGTGCCAGCAGTCCGAACCCCCCCTCGTTAGGAAGCTCTGGGGCCAACGTCCTGACTTTC.

This clonotype appeared many times. CDR3 region: CATSGVRTHEQYF. Here the CDR3 DNA reads TGTGCCACCAGTGGGGTCCGGACCCACGAGCAGTACTTC. The chain recombines TRBV24-1 with TRBJ2-7; no firm D call. Germline V lookup: CDR1 KGHDR, CDR2 SFDVKD. The V end lost 5 bases, the J end lost 5 bases, and 12 bases lay between the germline ends. This CDR3 has 13 amino acids.

The chain uses TRBV20-1 and TRBJ2-3, with a possible D match to TRBD2 (5 bases). V lost 5 bases and J 0 bases, leaving 12 bases between the germline ends. CDR3 size: 14 residues. The germline V gene encodes CDR1 DFQATT and CDR2 SNEGSKA (reference sequence). CDR3: CSAGPPGSTDTQYF. Written as DNA, the CDR3 is TGCAGTGCTGGACCGCCGGGGAGCACAGATACGCAGTATTTT.

This clonotype showed up just a few times. The chain has TRBV7-9 and TRBJ2-7, with TRBD2 matching over 14 bases. Germline V gene lookup returns CDR1 SEHNR and CDR2 FQNEAQ (reference sequence). The CDR3 extends over 15 amino acids. J was trimmed by 6 bases and V by 5 bases; bases with no gene match: 6. The CDR3 DNA is TGTGCCAGCAGCACCGGGACTAGCGGGAGTCTCGAGCAGTACTTC. It translates to CASSTGTSGSLEQYF.